Sequencing of this TCR beta chain was carried out in a study of blood T cells in healthy people across ages. V lost 0 bases and J lost 11; bases outside the gene matches: 10. The CDR3 contains 14 residues. In germline, CDR1 is SGHKS, CDR2 YYEKEE (reference sequence). Regarding the study as a whole: Age showed a roughly linear inverse relationship with TCR beta diversity per million T cells.

PCR was performed a second time for about 7 to 12 cycles using a sample-barcoded 5' primer and a J-beta primer mix. Carrying 12 random nucleotides, a template-switch adaptor labeled each individual cDNA molecule. TCRdb independently ran MiXCR on the 5' RACE reads; one entry per CDR3 protein. The sample carries 800,000 to 950,000 distinct CDR3 sequences, 35% to 40% recorded once. Note on this clonotype: No antigen is known for it.

The rearrangement uses TRBV5-5 and TRBJ2-5; TRBD1 aligns across 7 bases. The specimen sequenced was blood. The source is a man aged 18 to 30 in good health. The CDR3 DNA sequence: TGTGCCAGCAGCTTGGCATCCCAGGGGGATGAGCAGTACTTC. It codes for CASSLASQGDEQYF.